The next 25 T cell receptor beta chains were all read from a single sample in a study of blood T cell repertoires in COVID-19 (dated by TCRdb to 2020 to 2022). Library preparation employed the immunoSEQ multiplex PCR assay. What TCRdb holds here is the immuneACCESS table cut down to in-frame rearrangements. Part of the clones is not present; checked against another copy, under half of the missing clones reflect an unresolved V gene, and the others are unexplained. In all, the sample holds 60,000 to 85,000 clones, and approximately 84% of those were seen once. The ten largest clonotypes hold about 35% of the sample. Sequencing used peripheral blood. These TCRs come from a man between 65 and 85 years old with acute or convalescent COVID-19.

The chain uses TRBV3-1 (or the pseudogene TRBV3-2) and TRBJ1-5, with no clear D. Germline V gene data show CDR1 as LGHDT and CDR2 as YNNKEL (reference sequence). V lost 0 bases and J lost 2, with 8 bases in between. The CDR3 consists of 15 residues. CDR3 in amino acids: CASSQEAGGNQPQHF. CDR3 sequence (DNA): TGTGCCAGCAGCCAAGAGGCGGGTGGCAATCAGCCCCAGCATTTT.

The genes are TRBV5-1 and TRBJ1-4; the match to TRBD1 covers 8 bases. Germline CDR1 SGHRS, CDR2 YFSETQ. The CDR3 is 15 residues long. V was clipped by 3 bases and J by 7 bases; unmatched bases: 8. The CDR3 loop is CASSSVGQGGEKLFF. The CDR3, as DNA: TGCGCCAGCAGCTCAGTAGGACAGGGAGGTGAAAAACTGTTTTTT.

J is TRBJ1-5 and V is TRBV18, with D maybe TRBD1 (5 bases). This CDR3 is built from 17 residues. The germline V gene has CDR1 KGHSH and CDR2 LQKENI. Trimming took 5 bases from V and 0 from J, leaving 17 bases between them. As DNA, the CDR3 is TGTGCCAGCTCAGTCTACGGGACGGGGGATAGCAATCAGCCCCAGCATTTT. The encoded protein is CASSVYGTGDSNQPQHF.

The rearrangement joins TRBV6-4 to TRBJ2-2; TRBD2 might be the D (5 bases). Per germline, CDR1 MRHNA and CDR2 SNTAGT. Deletions cut 7 bases from V and 4 bases from J, with 19 bases between. The CDR3 extends over 16 amino acids. CDR3 coding DNA: TGTGCCAGCACCCCGACTCCGGGGATCACCACCGGGGAGCTGTTTTTT. It translates to CASTPTPGITTGELFF.

As regards this clone: One junction end disagrees with the germline gene, perhaps due to a read error. V is TRBV6-6 and J is TRBJ1-4; TRBD1 might be the D (6 bases). CDR3 length: 13 amino acids. Per germline, CDR1 MNHNY and CDR2 SVGAGI (reference sequence). This CDR3 reads CACRGSNSEKLFF. The CDR3 DNA sequence: TGTGCCTGCAGGGGCAGCAACAGTGAAAAACTGTTTTTT.

The chain carries TRBV5-6 and TRBJ2-1; 9 bases fit TRBD2. Germline V gene data show CDR1 as SGHDT and CDR2 as YYEEEE. This CDR3 has 15 residues. The junction had 7 bases not matched to a gene; V was cut back by 4 bases and J by 5 bases. The CDR3 sequence: CASSRWTSVHNEQFF. CDR3 nucleotide sequence: TGTGCCAGCAGCCGTTGGACTAGCGTACACAATGAGCAGTTCTTC.

The genes are TRBV10-3 and TRBJ2-7; perhaps TRBD1 as D (6 bases). Germline CDR1 reads ENHRY; CDR2 reads SYGVKD. The CDR3 consists of 15 residues. The ends were cut back, 4 bases at V and 1 base at J, with 14 bases in the middle. CDR3 residues: CAISGGQLRSYEQYF. DNA for the CDR3: TGTGCCATCAGTGGCGGACAGCTGAGATCCTACGAGCAGTACTTC.

CDR3 in amino acids: CASSLFGDEQFF. In DNA form, the CDR3 reads TGTGCCAGCAGTTTGTTTGGAGATGAGCAGTTCTTC. The J gene is TRBJ2-1, the V gene TRBV12-3 or TRBV12-4; no firm D call. The CDR3 contains 12 residues. The V end was cut by 3 bases, the J end by 8 bases, with 8 bases between.

The chain combines TRBV10-2 with TRBJ1-1, with TRBD1 matching 11 bases. This CDR3 is 17 amino acids long. Germline V gene data show CDR1 as WSHSY and CDR2 as SAAADI. The V segment lost 3 bases and the J segment 3 bases; nucleotides outside the gene matches: 9. CDR3 DNA sequence: TGCGCCAGCAGTGATTGGGACAGGGGGGGCGGTGACACTGAAGCTTTCTTT. It is translated as CASSDWDRGGGDTEAFF.

The V call is TRBV7-9, the J call TRBJ1-2; D not certain. V was pared by 3 bases and J by 3 bases, with 11 bases between. Per germline, CDR1 SEHNR and CDR2 FQNEAQ (reference sequence). This CDR3 spans 14 amino acids. The CDR3 loop is CASSLRGMDYGYTF. CDR3 nucleotides: TGTGCCAGCAGCTTGCGGGGAATGGACTATGGCTACACCTTC.

V and J are TRBV3-1 (or the pseudogene TRBV3-2) and TRBJ2-1, with 7 positions matching TRBD1. After removal of 4 bases from V and 14 bases from J, the junction contained 20 bases not matched to a gene. The CDR3 is 16 residues long. The germline gives CDR1 LGHDT, CDR2 YNNKEL (reference sequence). The CDR3 loop reads CASSPPSRQGQGEKFF. CDR3 nucleotides: TGTGCCAGCAGCCCCCCTAGTAGACAGGGCCAAGGGGAGAAGTTCTTC.

This clone was observed a single time. This chain connects TRBV5-4 to TRBJ2-3; TRBD2 matches 12 bases. The CDR3 length is 18 residues. Per the germline V gene, CDR1 is SGHNT and CDR2 is YYREEE (reference sequence). With V trimmed by 3 bases and J by 4 bases, 12 bases remained unmatched. The CDR3 loop is CASSSPRLAGEIPDTQYF. CDR3 sequence (DNA): TGTGCCAGCAGCTCACCCAGACTAGCGGGAGAAATCCCAGATACGCAGTATTTT.

The chain has TRBV9 and TRBJ1-1; D is ambiguous. V lost 0 bases to trimming and J lost 5 bases, with 20 bases between them. The germline V gene encodes CDR1 SGDLS and CDR2 YYNGEE. The CDR3 contains 17 residues. CDR3 sequence: CASSVGLRERKDTEAFF. The CDR3 nucleotides read TGTGCCAGCAGCGTAGGATTGAGGGAGAGGAAGGATACTGAAGCTTTCTTT.

The table lists this clone with a count of one. The J gene is TRBJ1-2, the V gene TRBV7-9; D gene unclear. This CDR3 is built from 12 residues. CDR1 and CDR2 from the germline V gene are SEHNR and FQNEAQ (reference sequence). The V gene lost 3 bases and the J gene lost 1 base, with 3 bases spanning the gap. CDR3 sequence (DNA): TGTGCCAGCAGCTTCAGTAACTATGGCTACACCTTC. Translating gives CASSFSNYGYTF.

V and J are TRBV2 and TRBJ2-7; 7 bases fit TRBD2. The germline V gene encodes CDR1 SNHLY and CDR2 FYNNEI. V lost 4 bases and J lost 7; bases outside the gene matches: 7. There are 13 residues in the CDR3. Here the CDR3 DNA reads TGTGCCAGCAGTGGGGACTACCCCGCGGAGCAGTACTTC. Its protein is CASSGDYPAEQYF. The entire variable domain, with the rest obtained from reference TRBV2 and TRBJ2-7, is as follows: EPEVTQTPSHQVTQMGQEVILRCVPISNHLYFYWYRQILGQKVEFLVSFYNNEISEKSEIFDDQFSVERPDGSNFTLKIRSTKLEDSAMYFCASSGDYPAEQYFGPGTRLTVT.

This clone is a singleton in its sample. The chain recombines TRBV28 with TRBJ1-1; 11 bases are shared with TRBD1. Looked up from germline, CDR1 is MDHEN and CDR2 is SYDVKM. The CDR3 length is 15 residues. V lost 2 bases to trimming and J lost 6 bases; unmatched junction nucleotides: 5. The CDR3 here is CASSLGDRGTAEAFF. The CDR3 bases are TGTGCCAGCAGTTTAGGGGACAGGGGGACGGCTGAAGCTTTCTTT. Full variable domain (outside the CDR3, taken from reference TRBV28 and TRBJ1-1): DVKVTQSSRYLVKRTGEKVFLECVQDMDHENMFWYRQDPGLGLRLIYFSYDVKMKEKGDIPEGYSVSREKKERFSLILESASTNQTSMYLCASSLGDRGTAEAFFGQGTRLTVV.

The chain carries TRBV28 and TRBJ1-6; possibly TRBD1 for D (5 bases). Germline values: CDR1 MDHEN, CDR2 SYDVKM. V gave up 7 bases and J gave up 7 bases, with 14 bases separating them. The CDR3 is 14 amino acids. CDR3 protein: CASTVTENNSPLHF. Written as DNA, the CDR3 is TGTGCCAGCACCGTGACAGAAAACAATTCACCCCTCCACTTT.

The V and J genes are TRBV19 and TRBJ2-2, with D possibly TRBD2 on 5 matching bases. This CDR3 region has 15 residues. Trimming stripped 3 bases from V and 4 bases from J, with 12 bases between. In germline, CDR1 is LNHDA, CDR2 SQIVND (reference sequence). CDR3 protein: CASSMRPAGTGELFF. CDR3 nucleotides: TGTGCCAGTAGTATGCGGCCCGCGGGCACCGGGGAGCTGTTTTTT. The full variable domain, rest sourced from reference TRBV19 and TRBJ2-2, is DGGITQSPKYLFRKEGQNVTLSCEQNLNHDAMYWYRQDPGQGLRLIYYSQIVNDFQKGDIAEGYSVSREKKESFPLTVTSAQKNPTAFYLCASSMRPAGTGELFFGEGSRLTVL.

This chain joins TRBV13 and TRBJ1-4, with 8 bases aligning to TRBD1. V lost 5 bases and J lost 9; bases outside the gene matches: 11. The CDR3 length is 15 residues. Germline V gene lookup returns CDR1 PRHDT and CDR2 FYEKMQ (reference sequence). As DNA, the CDR3 is TGTGCCAGCAGCCCGCCGGGACAGGAGGGGAAAAAACTGTTTTTT. Encoded protein: CASSPPGQEGKKLFF.

This clone has only one observation. The J gene is TRBJ2-2, the V gene TRBV3-1 (or the pseudogene TRBV3-2), with D tentatively TRBD2 (6 bases). Per the germline V gene, CDR1 is LGHDT and CDR2 is YNNKEL (reference sequence). CDR3 size: 16 residues. The germline V and J ends were trimmed by 4 bases and 3 bases, with 15 bases remaining between them. CDR3 nucleotide sequence: TGTGCCAGCAGCCCTCCGCGGGGAACAGACACCGGGGAGCTGTTTTTT. This translates into CASSPPRGTDTGELFF.

J is TRBJ2-2 and V is TRBV25-1; possible D gene TRBD1, 5 bases. V was cut by 6 bases and J by 4 bases, with 6 bases left in between. This CDR3 is 12 amino acids long. Germline values: CDR1 MGHDK, CDR2 SYGVNS. As DNA, the CDR3 is TGTGCCAGCAGGACAGTCACCGGGGAGCTGTTTTTT. It yields the protein CASRTVTGELFF.

In nucleotides, the CDR3 is TGTGCCAGCAGCCAAGGCGTACAGGGGCAGGAGCAGTACTTC. Amino acids: CASSQGVQGQEQYF. The J gene is TRBJ2-7, the V gene TRBV3-1 (or the pseudogene TRBV3-2), with TRBD1 matching 7 bases. Per the germline V gene, CDR1 is LGHDT and CDR2 is YNNKEL (reference sequence). The CDR3 is made up of 14 amino acids. J lost 7 bases, V lost 1 base, and 7 bases had no gene match.

The chain recombines TRBV6-6 with TRBJ2-7; D possibly corresponds to TRBD1 (6 bases). CDR3 length: 14 amino acids. With 6 bases removed from V and 0 bases from J, the gap between germline ends came to 12 bases. Germline V CDR1 and CDR2: MNHNY, SVGAGI (reference sequence). In DNA, the CDR3 is TGTGCCAGCAGCCCCGGGACATCCTCCTACGAGCAGTACTTC. This translates into CASSPGTSSYEQYF.

The chain joins TRBV5-8 to TRBJ1-5, with D hard to call. CDR1 and CDR2 (germline): SGHTS, YDEGEE. Trimming removed 4 bases from V and 7 bases from J, with 12 bases in between. This CDR3 contains 13 residues. Here the CDR3 DNA reads TGTGCCAGCAGCCCCTCGGTCTTACAGCCCCAGCATTTT. Its protein product is CASSPSVLQPQHF.

V usage is TRBV7-9 and J usage is TRBJ2-3; D remains ambiguous. The CDR3 has 17 amino acids. CDR1 is SEHNR, CDR2 FQNEAQ, per germline (reference sequence). V was trimmed by 2 bases and J by 0 bases, leaving 15 bases between them. CDR3 protein: CASSLKVLTVSTDTQYF. CDR3 bases: TGTGCCAGCAGCTTAAAGGTTTTAACAGTTAGCACAGATACGCAGTATTTT. Full variable domain (rest looked up from reference TRBV7-9 and TRBJ2-3): DTGVSQNPRHKITKRGQNVTFRCDPISEHNRLYWYRQTLGQGPEFLTYFQNEAQLEKSRLLSDRFSAERPKGSFSTLEIQRTEQGDSAMYLCASSLKVLTVSTDTQYFGPGTRLTVL.